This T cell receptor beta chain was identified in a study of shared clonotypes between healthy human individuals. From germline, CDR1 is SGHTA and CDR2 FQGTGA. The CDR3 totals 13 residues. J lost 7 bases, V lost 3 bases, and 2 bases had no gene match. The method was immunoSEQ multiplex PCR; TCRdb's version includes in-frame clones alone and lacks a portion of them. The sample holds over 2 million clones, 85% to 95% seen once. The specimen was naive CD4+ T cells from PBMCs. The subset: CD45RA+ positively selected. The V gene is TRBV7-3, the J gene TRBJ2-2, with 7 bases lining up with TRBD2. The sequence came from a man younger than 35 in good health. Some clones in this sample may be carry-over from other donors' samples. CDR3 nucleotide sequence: TGTGCCAGCAGCTTTTTAGCGGGCGGGGAGCTGTTTTTT. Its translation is CASSFLAGGELFF.